The rows below give T cell receptor beta chains drawn from one sample of a study of CD8+ T cells in alopecia areata. TCRdb's copy holds only in-frame clones and misses some; the assay was immunoSEQ multiplex PCR. The table has about 180,000 clones, around 60% seen once; the top ten hold about 15%. The sequenced sample was CD4+ T cells sorted from blood, obtained at week 0. Receptor source: a human donor with alopecia areata. The conserved cysteine and the conserved F or W are not part of the CDR3 here. Fields, in order: J gene, D gene, V gene, CDR3 protein. A D gene is named only where the DNA matches it firmly.

J gene: TRBJ1-2; D gene: TRBD1; V gene: TRBV2; CDR3 protein: ASSPRTGPEGYT
J gene: TRBJ1-4; D gene: -; V gene: TRBV28; CDR3 protein: ASSSQGPNEKLF
J gene: TRBJ2-6; D gene: -; V gene: TRBV5-1; CDR3 protein: ASNPGSSGANVLT
J gene: TRBJ1-5; D gene: -; V gene: TRBV29-1; CDR3 protein: SVADRGGNQPQH
J gene: TRBJ2-3; D gene: -; V gene: TRBV30; CDR3 protein: AWSVRAAGTDTQY
J gene: TRBJ1-1; D gene: -; V gene: TRBV30; CDR3 protein: AWTLLSWGTEAF
J gene: TRBJ1-6; D gene: -; V gene: TRBV7-3; CDR3 protein: ASSFLGSSPLH
J gene: TRBJ2-4; D gene: -; V gene: TRBV30; CDR3 protein: AWAVTDIQY
J gene: TRBJ2-5; D gene: -; V gene: TRBV4-2; CDR3 protein: ASSQWGGSETQY
J gene: TRBJ2-2; D gene: TRBD1; V gene: TRBV29-1; CDR3 protein: SVEDRLRRNTGELF
J gene: TRBJ1-1; D gene: -; V gene: TRBV6-6; CDR3 protein: AARRGVVTEAF
J gene: TRBJ1-2; D gene: -; V gene: TRBV30; CDR3 protein: AWRGTGSYGYT
J gene: TRBJ1-2; D gene: TRBD1; V gene: TRBV29-1; CDR3 protein: SVEGGQGDGYT
J gene: TRBJ2-5; D gene: -; V gene: TRBV20-1; CDR3 protein: SARPVETQY
J gene: TRBJ2-5; D gene: TRBD2; V gene: TRBV5-1; CDR3 protein: ASSLFQRGAQETQY
J gene: TRBJ2-1; D gene: TRBD1; V gene: TRBV6-1; CDR3 protein: ASSEAHLDRDSYNEQF
J gene: TRBJ1-4; D gene: -; V gene: TRBV30; CDR3 protein: AWSGRDEKLF
J gene: TRBJ2-6; D gene: TRBD2; V gene: TRBV10-3; CDR3 protein: AISPLAFGANVLT
J gene: TRBJ2-6; D gene: -; V gene: TRBV10-3; CDR3 protein: AISEPPRTLLT
J gene: TRBJ1-4; D gene: -; V gene: TRBV30; CDR3 protein: AWSVRQGAEKLF
J gene: TRBJ2-5; D gene: -; V gene: TRBV29-1; CDR3 protein: SVELAGQLQETQY
J gene: TRBJ2-3; D gene: -; V gene: TRBV4-1; CDR3 protein: ASSQLQGFADTQY
J gene: TRBJ2-7; D gene: -; V gene: TRBV5-4; CDR3 protein: ASSHTTGQTYEQY
J gene: TRBJ1-1; D gene: -; V gene: TRBV5-1; CDR3 protein: ASSLLGDTEAF
J gene: TRBJ1-1; D gene: -; V gene: TRBV7-9; CDR3 protein: ASSTTTRLGANTEAF
J gene: TRBJ2-5; D gene: -; V gene: TRBV11-2; CDR3 protein: ASSSDGAGIGTQY
J gene: TRBJ1-3; D gene: -; V gene: TRBV30; CDR3 protein: AGKSSSGNTIY
J gene: TRBJ2-1; D gene: -; V gene: TRBV5-1; CDR3 protein: ASSLGPTANYEQF
J gene: TRBJ2-5; D gene: -; V gene: TRBV6-1; CDR3 protein: ASSQQGGGETQY
J gene: TRBJ2-7; D gene: -; V gene: TRBV25-1; CDR3 protein: ASSLWDSYEQY
J gene: TRBJ1-4; D gene: TRBD1; V gene: TRBV4-1; CDR3 protein: ASSQDQGARSEKLF
J gene: TRBJ2-7; D gene: TRBD2; V gene: TRBV29-1; CDR3 protein: SAIRLAGDKIGNEQY
J gene: TRBJ2-3; D gene: TRBD2; V gene: TRBV7-8; CDR3 protein: AVRGGGTQY
J gene: TRBJ1-2; D gene: TRBD1; V gene: TRBV14; CDR3 protein: ASSPLGTGARGYT
J gene: TRBJ1-1; D gene: -; V gene: TRBV29-1; CDR3 protein: SVQGRYTEAF
J gene: TRBJ2-7; D gene: -; V gene: TRBV29-1; CDR3 protein: SVVVQGRWEQY
J gene: TRBJ2-7; D gene: -; V gene: TRBV15; CDR3 protein: ATSRDLSGWSEQY
J gene: TRBJ2-7; D gene: -; V gene: TRBV7-9; CDR3 protein: ASSTDVEREQY
J gene: TRBJ1-5; D gene: -; V gene: TRBV5-1; CDR3 protein: ASSDGTQGNQPQH
J gene: TRBJ2-7; D gene: -; V gene: TRBV19; CDR3 protein: ASSLNYGGTSYEQY
J gene: TRBJ2-2; D gene: -; V gene: TRBV23-1; CDR3 protein: ASTTGTAEWLCGELF
J gene: TRBJ2-3; D gene: -; V gene: TRBV5-4; CDR3 protein: ASSAPGVVTDTQY
J gene: TRBJ1-2; D gene: TRBD1; V gene: TRBV7-3; CDR3 protein: ASSQGQGYGYT